This T cell receptor beta chain was identified in a study of blood T cell repertoires in COVID-19. Original data processing: Researchers report that nucleated cell counts were estimated from reference gene primer amplification. Produced via immunoSEQ multiplex PCR; TCRdb's table is partial and in-frame only. V, J and clone size were drawn from that table, and D and trimming were deduced from the DNA. The sample lists 28,000 or so clones; almost 90% were seen once. This receptor was identified in a human donor in a cohort sampled during active COVID-19. The sequenced material came from peripheral blood.

CDR3 protein: CASSLKRWGPDTQYF. In nucleotides, the CDR3 is TGTGCCAGCAGCTTGAAGAGGTGGGGCCCAGATACGCAGTATTTT. The chain recombines TRBV5-8 with TRBJ2-3; possible D gene TRBD1, 5 bases. The CDR3 has 15 residues. Per the germline V gene, CDR1 is SGHTS and CDR2 is YDEGEE. Trimming removed 1 base from V and 4 bases from J, with 13 bases in between.